Below are 28 T cell receptor beta chains sequenced from a single sample in a study of blood T cell repertoires in COVID-19. Only in-frame clones appear in the TCRdb table, and some are missing; sequencing was by immunoSEQ multiplex PCR. The sample includes around 160,000 clones, about four fifths of them seen just once. The source material was peripheral blood. These receptors originate from a woman older than 75 with acute or convalescent COVID-19.

This chain uses TRBV7-9 with TRBJ1-2; D is unclear. This CDR3 is built from 11 residues. The V and J ends lost 5 bases and 6 bases respectively, with 7 bases between them. CDR1 is SEHNR and CDR2 is FQNEAQ in the germline V gene (reference sequence). The CDR3 sequence is CASSLRDGYTF. As DNA, the CDR3 is TGTGCCAGCAGCCTGAGGGATGGCTACACCTTC. Looking up the rest from reference TRBV7-9 and TRBJ1-2 gives the full variable domain: DTGVSQNPRHKITKRGQNVTFRCDPISEHNRLYWYRQTLGQGPEFLTYFQNEAQLEKSRLLSDRFSAERPKGSFSTLEIQRTEQGDSAMYLCASSLRDGYTFGSGTRLTVV.

This clone is a singleton in its sample. J is TRBJ1-1 and V is TRBV15; 7 nucleotides align to TRBD1. With 1 base clipped from V and 4 bases from J, the junction kept 6 bases outside the gene matches. This CDR3 has 15 residues. Germline CDR1 reads LNHNV; CDR2 reads YYDKDF (reference sequence). CDR3: CATSRVDRDGTEAFF. The CDR3 nucleotides read TGTGCCACCAGCAGAGTAGACAGGGACGGCACTGAAGCTTTCTTT.

V usage is TRBV28 and J usage is TRBJ1-4; D is possibly TRBD1 (6 bases). Germline CDR1 reads MDHEN; CDR2 reads SYDVKM. Trimming stripped 5 bases from V and 7 bases from J, with 11 bases between. There are 13 residues in the CDR3. The CDR3 sequence: CASSPGGSEKLFF. Written as DNA, the CDR3 is TGTGCCAGCAGTCCGGGGGGCAGTGAAAAACTGTTTTTT. Based on the CDR3 plus reference TRBV28 and TRBJ1-4, the full variable domain is DVKVTQSSRYLVKRTGEKVFLECVQDMDHENMFWYRQDPGLGLRLIYFSYDVKMKEKGDIPEGYSVSREKKERFSLILESASTNQTSMYLCASSPGGSEKLFFGSGTQLSVL.

The gene calls are TRBV28 and TRBJ2-7, with D tentatively TRBD1 (5 bases). Germline V CDR1 and CDR2: MDHEN, SYDVKM. Trimming left V 3 bases short and J 3 bases short, with 9 bases between. The CDR3 is made up of 13 amino acids. The CDR3: CASSLGQHYEQYF. The CDR3 DNA reads TGTGCCAGCAGTTTGGGGCAGCACTACGAGCAGTACTTC.

V gene TRBV5-1 combines with J gene TRBJ2-1; D perhaps matches TRBD2 (5 bases). The germline CDR1 and CDR2 sequences are SGHRS and YFSETQ. V was pared by 0 bases and J by 6 bases, with 16 bases between. The CDR3 spans 16 residues. CDR3 amino acids: CASSLVEGESGNEQFF. The CDR3 nucleotides are TGCGCCAGCAGCTTGGTTGAGGGAGAGTCAGGCAATGAGCAGTTCTTC. The complete variable domain, with remaining parts taken from reference TRBV5-1 and TRBJ2-1, reads KAGVTQTPRYLIKTRGQQVTLSCSPISGHRSVSWYQQTPGQGLQFLFEYFSETQRNKGNFPGRFSGRQFSNSRSEMNVSTLELGDSALYLCASSLVEGESGNEQFFGPGTRLTVL.

The chain combines TRBV6-1 with TRBJ1-2, with D possibly being TRBD1 (5 bases). Germline V gives CDR1 MNHNS, CDR2 SASEGT. Between the trimmed V and J ends, which lost 3 bases and 4 bases, there was a span of 15 bases. The CDR3 consists of 15 residues. CDR3 sequence reads: CASSDRGRGGYGYTF. DNA of the CDR3: TGTGCCAGCAGTGACCGCGGTCGCGGGGGCTATGGCTACACCTTC.

The J gene is TRBJ1-5, the V gene TRBV6-6, with 8 bases that match TRBD1. The CDR3 covers 13 residues. The germline V gene encodes CDR1 MNHNY and CDR2 SVGAGI (reference sequence). The V gene end was trimmed by 8 bases and the J gene end by 3 bases; junction bases not matched to a gene: 3. CDR3 bases: TGTGCCAGCGGGACAGGAAACAATCAGCCCCAGCATTTT. This gives the protein CASGTGNNQPQHF.

V is TRBV29-1 and J is TRBJ2-1, with 9 positions matching TRBD2. Trimming cost V 2 bases and J 7 bases; bases outside gene matches: 6. The germline V gene encodes CDR1 SQVTM and CDR2 ANQGSEA. CDR3 size: 14 residues. The CDR3 loop reads CSVESGRSRNEQFF. DNA for the CDR3: TGCAGCGTTGAAAGCGGGAGGTCTCGGAATGAGCAGTTCTTC.

This sequence joins TRBV30 and TRBJ2-7; maybe TRBD2 (6 bases). The CDR3 runs to 13 residues. Deletions cut 7 bases from V and 6 bases from J, with 19 bases between. Germline loops: CDR1 GTSNPN, CDR2 SVGIG (reference sequence). In nucleotides, the CDR3 is TGTGCCTCGGAGACTAGTGGATCTTCCGAGCAGTACTTC. It translates to CASETSGSSEQYF.

V is TRBV19 and J is TRBJ2-1; a possible D gene is TRBD2 (5 bases). The CDR3 spans 15 residues. V lost 1 base, J lost 5 bases, and 12 bases lay in between. Germline CDR1 reads LNHDA; CDR2 reads SQIVND (reference sequence). In nucleotides, the CDR3 is TGTGCCAGTAGTATAGGGCCTAGCAGACACAATGAGCAGTTCTTC. Its protein is CASSIGPSRHNEQFF.

The chain is built from TRBV28 and TRBJ2-1; 9 bases are shared with TRBD2. V shed 4 bases and J 0 bases; nucleotides not matched to a gene: 4. There are 16 residues in the CDR3. CDR1 is MDHEN, CDR2 SYDVKM, per germline. The CDR3 here is CASSSPTSGSYNEQFF. DNA of the CDR3: TGTGCCAGCAGTTCCCCGACTAGCGGCTCCTACAATGAGCAGTTCTTC.

The chain is built from TRBV3-1 (or the pseudogene TRBV3-2) and TRBJ2-7; a possible D gene is TRBD2 (5 bases). This CDR3 is built from 13 residues. Looked up from germline, CDR1 is LGHDT and CDR2 is YNNKEL (reference sequence). Trimming took 0 bases from V and 3 from J, leaving 6 bases between them. In DNA, the CDR3 is TGTGCCAGCAGCCAAGAGGGAGTCTACGAGCAGTACTTC. Translated: CASSQEGVYEQYF.

This chain links TRBV27 with TRBJ1-2, with a weak D call TRBD1 (5 bases). With 2 bases removed from V and 2 bases from J, the gap between germline ends came to 9 bases. Germline V gene data show CDR1 as MNHEY and CDR2 as SMNVEV (reference sequence). This CDR3 comprises 14 residues. CDR3 sequence (DNA): TGTGCCAGCAGTTTAGGGCAGGGAAACTATGGCTACACCTTC. This codes for CASSLGQGNYGYTF.

V usage is TRBV10-2 and J usage is TRBJ2-7; TRBD2 might be the D (5 bases). The V gene lost 8 bases and the J gene lost 7 bases, with 9 bases spanning the gap. This CDR3 contains 10 residues. Per germline, CDR1 WSHSY and CDR2 SAAADI. The CDR3 protein is CASGDYEQYF. In DNA form, the CDR3 reads TGCGCCAGCGGCGACTATGAGCAGTACTTC.

The rearrangement uses TRBV7-8 and TRBJ1-6; D might be TRBD1 (6 bases). CDR1 is SGHVS and CDR2 is FQNEAQ in the germline V gene. Trimming took 2 bases from V and 9 from J, leaving 20 bases between them. CDR3 length equals 17 residues. In DNA form, the CDR3 reads TGTGCCAGCAGCTTAATGCGTTCCGGGACACGTTTTTCACCCCTCCACTTT. Its protein is CASSLMRSGTRFSPLHF.

The chain has TRBV2 and TRBJ2-7; 10 positions match TRBD1. Germline-derived CDR1 and CDR2 are SNHLY and FYNNEI. The CDR3 consists of 14 residues. Germline trimming cut 4 bases from V and 3 bases from J; bases unmatched to any gene: 3. The CDR3 coding sequence is TGTGCCAGCAGTGGCCGGGACAGGGGCTACGAGCAGTACTTC. Its translation: CASSGRDRGYEQYF. Combining the CDR3 with reference TRBV2 and TRBJ2-7 gives the whole variable domain EPEVTQTPSHQVTQMGQEVILRCVPISNHLYFYWYRQILGQKVEFLVSFYNNEISEKSEIFDDQFSVERPDGSNFTLKIRSTKLEDSAMYFCASSGRDRGYEQYFGPGTRLTVT.

This rearrangement joins TRBV28 to TRBJ2-1; the match to TRBD2 covers 11 bases. Germline CDR1 MDHEN, CDR2 SYDVKM. Trimming removed 5 bases from V and 5 bases from J; junction bases left unmatched: 14. This CDR3 spans 18 amino acids. CDR3 sequence reads: CASSQISPGTSGNNEQFF. Written as DNA, the CDR3 is TGTGCCAGCAGTCAGATCTCTCCCGGGACTAGCGGTAACAATGAGCAGTTCTTC.

This clone occurred many times. V is TRBV3-1 (or the pseudogene TRBV3-2) and J is TRBJ2-7; 7 nucleotides match TRBD2. J was trimmed by 0 bases and V by 1 base; bases with no gene match: 6. From germline, CDR1 is LGHDT and CDR2 YNNKEL (reference sequence). The CDR3 covers 16 residues. The CDR3 region has the DNA TGTGCCAGCAGCCAAGGGATCGGCGGGGGCTCCTACGAGCAGTACTTC. As protein: CASSQGIGGGSYEQYF.

The chain couples TRBV10-3 to TRBJ2-1; 12 bases agree with TRBD2. Per germline, CDR1 ENHRY and CDR2 SYGVKD. V lost 4 bases to trimming and J lost 3 bases; unmatched junction nucleotides: 4. The CDR3 runs to 16 residues. In DNA, the CDR3 is TGTGCCATCAGTGGACTAGCGGGGGTAGGCTACAATGAGCAGTTCTTC. Its protein product is CAISGLAGVGYNEQFF.

This sequence joins TRBV10-2 and TRBJ2-1; a possible D gene is TRBD1 (6 bases). CDR1 is WSHSY and CDR2 is SAAADI in the germline V gene. The CDR3 has 13 residues. V was trimmed by 6 bases and J by 9 bases, leaving 15 bases between them. CDR3 amino acids: CASRTPQGFEQFF. CDR3 coding DNA: TGCGCCAGCAGGACACCACAGGGCTTTGAGCAGTTCTTC.

This clone has only one observation. V gene TRBV28 combines with J gene TRBJ1-1, with D perhaps TRBD1 (6 bases). This CDR3 is 14 amino acids long. Germline V gene sequence: CDR1 MDHEN, CDR2 SYDVKM. Deletions cut 3 bases from V and 0 bases from J, with 8 bases between. In DNA, the CDR3 is TGTGCCAGCAGTTTGGACAGAATGAACACTGAAGCTTTCTTT. It translates to CASSLDRMNTEAFF. Together with reference TRBV28 and TRBJ1-1, the CDR3 gives the full variable domain: DVKVTQSSRYLVKRTGEKVFLECVQDMDHENMFWYRQDPGLGLRLIYFSYDVKMKEKGDIPEGYSVSREKKERFSLILESASTNQTSMYLCASSLDRMNTEAFFGQGTRLTVV.

This clone turned up a few times. This chain joins TRBV6-4 and TRBJ2-2; possibly TRBD2 for D (7 bases). The CDR3 consists of 19 residues. Trimming removed 10 bases at V and 5 bases at J, with 32 bases between. Germline CDR1 reads MRHNA; CDR2 reads SNTAGT. The CDR3 DNA sequence: TGTGCCAACTTGCCTAGGGGACGTCCCGGGGAGGGACAAACCGGGGAGCTGTTTTTT. Translation gives CANLPRGRPGEGQTGELFF.

Only one count was recorded for this clone. The CDR3 bases are TGTGCCAGCAGTAATCCGGGACACCAGTATAGCAATCAGCCCCAGCATTTT. Its protein product is CASSNPGHQYSNQPQHF. The rearrangement links TRBV21-1 to TRBJ1-5; TRBD1 is taken as the D call from the table, unchecked against the DNA. TRBV21-1 is a pseudogene. The CDR3 runs to 17 residues.

The chain links TRBV9 to TRBJ1-2; D is ambiguous. Germline V gives CDR1 SGDLS, CDR2 YYNGEE. This CDR3 region has 15 residues. V gave up 3 bases and J gave up 3 bases, with 15 bases separating them. The CDR3 DNA sequence: TGTGCCAGCAGCGCCGGACCGGGAAACCACTATGGCTACACCTTC. It is translated as CASSAGPGNHYGYTF.

This chain joins TRBV6-1 and TRBJ1-4; no firm D call. The CDR3 spans 16 residues. Germline V CDR1 and CDR2: MNHNS, SASEGT. The ends were cut back, 0 bases at V and 7 bases at J, with 15 bases in the middle. For the CDR3, the DNA is TGTGCCAGCAGTGAAGCGATGGGAGGGTTTAGTGAAAAACTGTTTTTT. Its protein product is CASSEAMGGFSEKLFF.

The J gene is TRBJ2-7, the V gene TRBV5-1; 8 bases line up with TRBD1. The CDR3 is 13 amino acids. With V trimmed by 5 bases and J by 4 bases, 5 bases remained unmatched. Germline lookup yields CDR1 SGHRS and CDR2 YFSETQ. The CDR3 bases are TGCGCCAGCAGGACCGACAGGGGTTACGAGCAGTACTTC. Protein sequence: CASRTDRGYEQYF.

The chain couples TRBV9 to TRBJ2-1, with 9 bases that match TRBD2. J was trimmed by 4 bases and V by 3 bases; bases with no gene match: 14. The length of the CDR3 is 18 residues. Germline-derived CDR1 and CDR2 are SGDLS and YYNGEE. DNA for the CDR3: TGTGCCAGCAGCGCCGATCTCATGGCGGGAGGGGGATACAATGAGCAGTTCTTC. This sequence encodes CASSADLMAGGGYNEQFF.

In this sample, this clone turned up once. DNA for the CDR3: TGCGCCAGCAGTCCGGGACTAGCGGAGGCAGAGCAGTTCTTC. This gives the protein CASSPGLAEAEQFF. The rearrangement uses TRBV5-1 and TRBJ2-1, with 11 bases fitting TRBD2. The germline V gene has CDR1 SGHRS and CDR2 YFSETQ. The CDR3 runs 14 residues. V shed 5 bases, J shed 10 bases, and the junction held 8 bases outside the gene matches.